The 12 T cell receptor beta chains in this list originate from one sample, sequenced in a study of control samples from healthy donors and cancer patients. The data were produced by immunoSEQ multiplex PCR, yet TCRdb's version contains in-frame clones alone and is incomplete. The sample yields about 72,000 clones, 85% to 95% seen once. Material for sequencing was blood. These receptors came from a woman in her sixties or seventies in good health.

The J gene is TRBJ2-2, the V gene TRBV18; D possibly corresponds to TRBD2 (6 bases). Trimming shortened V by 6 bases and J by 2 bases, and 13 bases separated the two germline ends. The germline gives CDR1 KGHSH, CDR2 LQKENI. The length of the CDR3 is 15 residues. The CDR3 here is CASSPRDGNTGELFF. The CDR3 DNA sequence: TGTGCCAGCTCGCCGCGGGACGGAAACACCGGGGAGCTGTTTTTT.

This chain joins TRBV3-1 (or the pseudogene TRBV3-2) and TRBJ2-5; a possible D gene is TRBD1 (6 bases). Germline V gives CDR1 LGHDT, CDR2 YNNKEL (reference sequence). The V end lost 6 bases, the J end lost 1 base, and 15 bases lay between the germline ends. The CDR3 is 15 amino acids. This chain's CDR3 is CASSLSGTPQETQYF. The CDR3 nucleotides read TGTGCCAGCAGTCTTTCTGGGACACCCCAAGAGACCCAGTACTTC.

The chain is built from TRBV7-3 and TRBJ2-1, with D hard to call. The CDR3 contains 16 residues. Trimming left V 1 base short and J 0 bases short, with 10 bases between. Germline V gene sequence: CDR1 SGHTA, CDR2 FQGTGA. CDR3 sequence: CASSLRSSSSYNEQFF. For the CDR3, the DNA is TGTGCCAGCAGCTTAAGAAGTTCTAGCTCCTACAATGAGCAGTTCTTC.

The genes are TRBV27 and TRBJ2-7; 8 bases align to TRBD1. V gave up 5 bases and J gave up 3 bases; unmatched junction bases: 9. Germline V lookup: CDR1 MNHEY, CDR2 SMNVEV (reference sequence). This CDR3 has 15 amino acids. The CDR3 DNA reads TGTGCCAGCAGTAGGGGGACAGGCCCCATCTACGAGCAGTACTTC. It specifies CASSRGTGPIYEQYF.

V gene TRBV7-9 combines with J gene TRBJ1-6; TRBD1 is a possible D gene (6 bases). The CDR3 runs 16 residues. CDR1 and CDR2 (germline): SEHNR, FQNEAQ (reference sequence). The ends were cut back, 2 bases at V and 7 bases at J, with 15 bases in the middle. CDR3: CASSLSSGGQNSPLHF. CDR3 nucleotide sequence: TGTGCCAGCAGCTTAAGTTCGGGGGGGCAGAATTCACCCCTCCACTTT.

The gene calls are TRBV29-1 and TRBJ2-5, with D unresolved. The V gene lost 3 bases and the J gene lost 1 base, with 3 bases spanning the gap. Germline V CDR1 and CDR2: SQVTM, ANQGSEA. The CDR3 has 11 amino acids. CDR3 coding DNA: TGCAGCGTTGAGGTCCAAGAGACCCAGTACTTC. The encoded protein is CSVEVQETQYF. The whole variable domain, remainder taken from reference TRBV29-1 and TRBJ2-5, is SAVISQKPSRDICQRGTSLTIQCQVDSQVTMMFWYRQQPGQSLTLIATANQGSEATYESGFVIDKFPISRPNLTFSTLTVSNMSPEDSSIYLCSVEVQETQYFGPGTRLLVL.

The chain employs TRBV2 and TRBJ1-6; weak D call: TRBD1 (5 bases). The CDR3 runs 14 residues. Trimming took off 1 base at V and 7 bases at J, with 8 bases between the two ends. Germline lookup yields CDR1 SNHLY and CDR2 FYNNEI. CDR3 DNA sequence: TGTGCCAGCAGTGAAGAGGGGTTGAATTCACCCCTCCACTTT. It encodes CASSEEGLNSPLHF.

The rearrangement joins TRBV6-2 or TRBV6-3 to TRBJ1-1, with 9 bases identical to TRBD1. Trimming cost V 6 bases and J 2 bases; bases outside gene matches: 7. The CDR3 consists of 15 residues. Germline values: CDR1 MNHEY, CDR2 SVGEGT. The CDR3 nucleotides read TGTGCCAGCAGCCTTTGGGACAGGGCCAACACTGAAGCTTTCTTT. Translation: CASSLWDRANTEAFF.

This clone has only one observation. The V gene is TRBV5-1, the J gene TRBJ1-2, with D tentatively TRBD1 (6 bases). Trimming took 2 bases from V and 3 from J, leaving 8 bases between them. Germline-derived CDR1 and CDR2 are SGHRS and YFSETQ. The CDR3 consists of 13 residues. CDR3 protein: CASSLQGDYGYTF. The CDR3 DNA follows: TGCGCCAGCAGCTTACAGGGTGACTATGGCTACACCTTC.

The CDR3 coding sequence is TGTGCCAGTCAGGGGGCTAGCGGGATAGCCTCAGATACGCAGTATTTT. Translated: CASQGASGIASDTQYF. The chain links TRBV28 to TRBJ2-3; a possible D gene is TRBD2 (9 bases). V lost 9 bases and J 4 bases, leaving 23 bases between the germline ends. The CDR3 is made up of 16 amino acids. Germline V gene sequence: CDR1 MDHEN, CDR2 SYDVKM.

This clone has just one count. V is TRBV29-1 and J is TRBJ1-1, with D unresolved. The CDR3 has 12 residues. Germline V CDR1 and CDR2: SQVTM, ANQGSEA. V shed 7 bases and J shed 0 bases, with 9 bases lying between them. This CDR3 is CSARGMNTEAFF. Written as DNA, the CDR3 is TGCAGCGCTCGAGGGATGAACACTGAAGCTTTCTTT.

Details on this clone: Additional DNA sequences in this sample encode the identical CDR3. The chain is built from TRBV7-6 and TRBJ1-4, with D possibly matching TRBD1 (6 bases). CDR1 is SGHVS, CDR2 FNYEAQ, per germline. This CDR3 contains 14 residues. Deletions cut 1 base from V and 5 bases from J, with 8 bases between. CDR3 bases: TGTGCCAGCAGCTTAGGTCAGGGGAATGAAAAACTGTTTTTT. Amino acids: CASSLGQGNEKLFF.